This TCR beta chain was recovered during a study of T cells in Graves' hyperthyroidism and ophthalmopathy. On the study more broadly: Pretreatment peripheral blood was obtained at initial diagnosis. Findings of the study overall: In the blood, most expanded thyroid clonotypes above 0.001 appeared as well. Using 13 V-J features, a model discriminated ophthalmopathy from stable hyperthyroidism.

Amplified TCR beta CDR3 regions came from RNA transcripts. Carried out on the TCR CDR3, a first-round RT-PCR used the HTBI primer set. MiXCR, applied by TCRdb to the multiplex PCR reads, yields one record per CDR3 protein. The data show 300,000 to 500,000 distinct CDR3 sequences, 11% to 15% seen once. Diagnosis rested on symptoms, serum thyroxine and TRAb, thyroid ultrasound, and orbital computed tomography. Comments on this clonotype: No antigen is known for it.

The germline gives CDR1 SGHRS, CDR2 YFSETQ. This CDR3 is built from 13 residues. The V end was cut by 4 bases, the J end by 7 bases, with 11 bases between. Input material: blood. The sequence came from a man aged 50 to 60 with Graves' ophthalmopathy. This sequence joins TRBV5-1 and TRBJ1-4; D remains ambiguous. Written as DNA, the CDR3 is TGCGCCAGCAGCCGGTGGTGGGGTGAAAAACTGTTTTTT. Translated, it gives CASSRWWGEKLFF.